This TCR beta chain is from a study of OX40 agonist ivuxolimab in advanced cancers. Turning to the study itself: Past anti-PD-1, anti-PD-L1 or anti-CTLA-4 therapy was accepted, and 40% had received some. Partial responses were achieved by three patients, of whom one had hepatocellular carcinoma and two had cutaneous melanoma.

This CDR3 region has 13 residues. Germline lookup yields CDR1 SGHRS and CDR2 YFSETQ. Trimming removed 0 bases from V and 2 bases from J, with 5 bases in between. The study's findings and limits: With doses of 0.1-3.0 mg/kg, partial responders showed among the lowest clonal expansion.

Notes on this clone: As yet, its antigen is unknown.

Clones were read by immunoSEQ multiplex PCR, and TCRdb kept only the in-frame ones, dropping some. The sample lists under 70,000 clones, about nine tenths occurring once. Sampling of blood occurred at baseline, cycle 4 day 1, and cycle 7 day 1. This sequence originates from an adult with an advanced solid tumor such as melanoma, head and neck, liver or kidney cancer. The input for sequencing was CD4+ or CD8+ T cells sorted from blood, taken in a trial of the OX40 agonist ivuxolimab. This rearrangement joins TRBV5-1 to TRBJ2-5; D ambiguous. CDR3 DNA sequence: TGCGCCAGCAGCTTGGTGGTACAAGAGACCCAGTACTTC. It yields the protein CASSLVVQETQYF.